The source of this T cell receptor (beta chain) is a study of CD8+CD57+ T cells in acquired aplastic anemia. Study-wide background: The sorted CD4+ and CD8+ cells yielded an average about 3.5 ug of DNA.

The CDR3 length is 15 residues. Looked up from germline, CDR1 is LNHNV and CDR2 is YYDKDF (reference sequence). The junction had 6 bases not matched to a gene; V was cut back by 4 bases and J by 9 bases. All patients picked for sequencing had shown, by flow cytometry, an expansion of CD8+CD57+ cells. According to the study, genomic DNA was the template for TCR beta VDJ and CDR3 profiling. TCRdb independently ran MiXCR on the reads; one entry per CDR3 protein. Among around 150,000 distinct CDR3 sequences listed, 40% to 60% were seen once. This clonotype has more than one count but fewer than ten. The sequence was collected from a human donor with aplastic anemia. The chain employs TRBV15 and TRBJ2-1, with 13 nucleotides matching TRBD2. Source material: sorted CD4+, CD8+, or CD8+CD57+ T cells (not recorded which) from PBMCs. The CDR3 DNA follows: TGTGCCACCAGCACCGGGACTAGCGGGGTGGCTGAGCAGTTCTTC. The encoded protein is CATSTGTSGVAEQFF.